This T cell receptor beta chain was captured in a study of shared clonotypes between healthy human individuals. Study-level findings and limits: Sequencing of the sorted subsets was shown by rarefaction to be incomplete despite large depth.

Roughly 33,000 T cell genomes, or around 0.2 ug DNA, went into the sorted-subset replicate PCRs. Sequenced by immunoSEQ multiplex PCR; TCRdb stores in-frame clones only, minus some. The data show over a million clones, with about 80% seen just once and roughly 0.65% held by the top ten. Remarks on this clone: Its antigen is unidentified.

Trimming removed 0 bases from V and 9 bases from J, with 15 bases in between. CDR3 length equals 15 residues. CDR1 and CDR2 (germline): KGHSH, LQKENI. The receptor's source is a man younger than 30 in good health. Some clones in this sample may be carry-over from other donors' samples. The sample taken for sequencing was memory CD4+ T cells from PBMCs. The subset here: CD45RA-negative fraction. The V and J genes are TRBV18 and TRBJ2-1; TRBD1 might be the D (5 bases). The CDR3 region has the DNA TGTGCCAGCTCACCACCGTTTTTTGAAAGGGGTGAGCAGTTCTTC. Translation gives CASSPPFFERGEQFF.